One sample yielded the 2 T cell receptor beta chains listed below, sequenced in a study of cytomegalovirus exposure and HLA in healthy donors. Researchers ran the PCR with 60 Vbeta and 13 Jbeta primers. The repertoire was sequenced with immunoSEQ multiplex PCR; TCRdb's copy has only in-frame clones and lacks some. In the table there are some 120,000 clones, around 77% of which are singletons. Sample: PBMCs. These receptors originate from a man aged 18 to 29 in good health and CMV-seropositive.

The V gene is TRBV27, the J gene TRBJ1-2, with a weak D call TRBD1 (6 bases). The CDR3 has 15 residues. V lost 3 bases and J lost 3, with 14 bases in between. Per germline, CDR1 MNHEY and CDR2 SMNVEV (reference sequence). The CDR3 DNA sequence: TGTGCCAGCAGTTTTTTCCCCGCAGGGGACTATGGCTACACCTTC. The encoded protein is CASSFFPAGDYGYTF.

In this sample, this clone turned up once. The genes are TRBV18 and TRBJ1-5; perhaps TRBD1 as D (5 bases). The length of the CDR3 is 13 residues. Germline V gene data show CDR1 as KGHSH and CDR2 as LQKENI. V was pared by 6 bases and J by 7 bases, with 13 bases between. This CDR3 is CASSLSGGQPQHF. The DNA for the CDR3 is TGTGCCAGCTCCCTTTCCGGGGGACAGCCCCAGCATTTT.